This TCR beta chain originates from a study of blood T cell repertoires in COVID-19. In the study overall: Spain, Italy and the United States supplied samples that represented acute and convalescent COVID-19. From T cells, B-cell-depleted T cells, or PBMCs came the material, which was cDNA or gDNA.

How the authors handled the data: Reference gene primer amplification gave nucleated cell count estimates. Data came from immunoSEQ multiplex PCR; TCRdb stores just in-frame clones and leaves some out. That table supplies the V and J calls and clone size; D and trimming were determined from the DNA. The table lists hundreds of thousands of clones, 85% to 90% of them singletons. This clone came up once. Germline values: CDR1 SGDLS, CDR2 YYNGEE. This CDR3 has 17 residues. Trimming took 4 bases from V and 0 from J; bases not matched to a gene: 11. During active infection, Seattle patients enrolled and were then monitored through disease.

The material sequenced was peripheral blood. The clonotype comes from a man younger than 35 with COVID-19, enrolled during active disease. The chain couples TRBV9 to TRBJ1-1; 8 bases map to TRBD1. CDR3 sequence: CASSPGQGGRVNTEAFF. CDR3 bases: TGTGCCAGCAGCCCAGGACAGGGAGGTAGAGTGAACACTGAAGCTTTCTTT.